The present T cell receptor (beta chain) was sequenced within a study of patients and donors after allogeneic stem cell transplantation. Per the germline V gene, CDR1 is SQVTM and CDR2 is ANQGSEA. CDR3 size: 16 residues. Trimming removed 6 bases from V and 6 bases from J; junction bases left unmatched: 16. TCRdb re-called the RT-PCR reads with MiXCR, one entry per CDR3 protein. This sample carries some 880,000 distinct CDR3 sequences, around 17% of them seen once, and the ten largest clones take about 6%. This clonotype originated in a human donor who was either an allogeneic HSCT recipient or a stem cell or donor lymphocyte infusion donor (not recorded which). It is not recorded whose cells these are; they may come from a transplant donor. The V call is TRBV29-1, the J call TRBJ2-3; 9 positions agree with TRBD2. Sequences were obtained from blood, either unsorted or a sorted T cell fraction (not recorded which). CDR3 in DNA: TGCAGCGTCCAGGGGTTAGCGGGGGCCCCCAGGGATACGCAGTATTTT. Translated, it gives CSVQGLAGAPRDTQYF.